Presented here are 2 T cell receptor beta chains from one specimen sequenced in a study of blood T cell repertoires in COVID-19. Clones were read by immunoSEQ multiplex PCR, and TCRdb kept only the in-frame ones, dropping some. The table shows about 170,000 clones, with around 85% occurring only once. The sample comprised peripheral blood. Receptors originate from a woman of 80 years or more with COVID-19, enrolled during active disease.

V gene TRBV19 combines with J gene TRBJ1-1; no clear D. Trimming left V 5 bases short and J 5 bases short, with 18 bases between. The CDR3 consists of 15 residues. Germline CDR1 is LNHDA and CDR2 is SQIVND (reference sequence). Here the CDR3 reads CASSAPGRGGTEAFF. The CDR3 nucleotides read TGTGCCAGTAGTGCCCCCGGGCGGGGAGGAACTGAAGCTTTCTTT.

This clone occurred once. V usage is TRBV11-3 and J usage is TRBJ1-1, with a tentative D call TRBD1 (5 bases). Trimming took 6 bases from V and 1 from J, leaving 18 bases between them. The germline CDR1 and CDR2 sequences are SGHNT and YENEEA. The CDR3 is 16 amino acids. The chain's CDR3 is CASRGAIYGRNTEAFF. CDR3 nucleotides: TGTGCCAGCAGAGGGGCCATTTACGGACGGAACACTGAAGCTTTCTTT.